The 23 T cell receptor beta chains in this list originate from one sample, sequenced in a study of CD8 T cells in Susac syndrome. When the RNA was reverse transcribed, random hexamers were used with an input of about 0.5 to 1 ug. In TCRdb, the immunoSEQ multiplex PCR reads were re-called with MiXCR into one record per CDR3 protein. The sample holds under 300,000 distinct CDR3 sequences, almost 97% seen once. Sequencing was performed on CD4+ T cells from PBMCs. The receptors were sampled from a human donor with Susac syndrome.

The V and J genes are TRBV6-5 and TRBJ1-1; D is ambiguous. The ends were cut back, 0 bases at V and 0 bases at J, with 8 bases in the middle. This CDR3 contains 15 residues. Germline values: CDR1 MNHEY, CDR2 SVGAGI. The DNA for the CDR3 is TGTGCCAGCAGTTACTCGCGTCGAATGAACACTGAAGCTTTCTTT. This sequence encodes CASSYSRRMNTEAFF.

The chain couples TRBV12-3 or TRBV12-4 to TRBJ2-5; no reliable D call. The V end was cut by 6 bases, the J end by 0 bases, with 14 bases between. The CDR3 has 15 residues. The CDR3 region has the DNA TGTGCCAGCAGCCAAGACACCCACTACCAAGAGACCCAGTACTTC. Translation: CASSQDTHYQETQYF.

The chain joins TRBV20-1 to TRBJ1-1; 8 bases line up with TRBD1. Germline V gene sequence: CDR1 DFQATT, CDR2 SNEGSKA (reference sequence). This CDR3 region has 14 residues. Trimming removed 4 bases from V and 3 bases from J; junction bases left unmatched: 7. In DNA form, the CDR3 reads TGCAGTGCTAAGAGGACAGGGAGACACACTGAAGCTTTCTTT. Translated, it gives CSAKRTGRHTEAFF.

The CDR3 DNA sequence: TGTGCCACCAGCTCGAGGGATGGGTATGGCTACACCTTC. Its protein product is CATSSRDGYGYTF. J is TRBJ1-2 and V is TRBV15, with unresolved D. The CDR3 is made up of 13 amino acids. The V and J ends lost 5 bases and 5 bases respectively, with 12 bases between them. CDR1 and CDR2 (germline): LNHNV, YYDKDF (reference sequence).

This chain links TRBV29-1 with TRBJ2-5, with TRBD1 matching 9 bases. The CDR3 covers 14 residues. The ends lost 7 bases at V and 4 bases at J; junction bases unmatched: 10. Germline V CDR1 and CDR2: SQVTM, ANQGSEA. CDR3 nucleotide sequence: TGCAGCGGGTCTCACAGGGGGCAAGGAGAGACCCAGTACTTC. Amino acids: CSGSHRGQGETQYF.

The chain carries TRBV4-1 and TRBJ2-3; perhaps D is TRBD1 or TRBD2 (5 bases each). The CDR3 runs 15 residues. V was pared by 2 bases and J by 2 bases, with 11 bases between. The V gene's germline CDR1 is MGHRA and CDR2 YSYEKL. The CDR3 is CASSQTGLLTDTQYF. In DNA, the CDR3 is TGCGCCAGCAGCCAAACAGGACTGCTCACAGATACGCAGTATTTT.

This chain's CDR3 is CASGFQGRATEAFF. The CDR3 DNA reads as TGTGCCAGCGGATTTCAGGGGCGAGCCACTGAAGCTTTCTTT. This chain joins TRBV27 and TRBJ1-1; D is possibly TRBD1 (6 bases). The V end was cut by 8 bases, the J end by 4 bases, with 17 bases between. Germline V lookup: CDR1 MNHEY, CDR2 SMNVEV (reference sequence). CDR3 length: 14 amino acids.

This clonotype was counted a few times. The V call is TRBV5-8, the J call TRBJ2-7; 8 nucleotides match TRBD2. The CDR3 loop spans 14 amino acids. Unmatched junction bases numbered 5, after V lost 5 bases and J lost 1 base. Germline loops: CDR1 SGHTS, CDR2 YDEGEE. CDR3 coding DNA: TGTGCCAGCAGTTATAGCGGGGTGTCCTACGAGCAGTACTTC. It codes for CASSYSGVSYEQYF.

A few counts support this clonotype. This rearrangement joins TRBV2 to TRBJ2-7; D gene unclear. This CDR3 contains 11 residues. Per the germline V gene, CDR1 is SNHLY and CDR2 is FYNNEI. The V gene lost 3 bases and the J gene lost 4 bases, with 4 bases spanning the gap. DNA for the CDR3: TGTGCCAGCAGTGAGGGGTACGAGCAGTACTTC. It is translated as CASSEGYEQYF. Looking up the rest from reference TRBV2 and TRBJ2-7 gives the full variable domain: EPEVTQTPSHQVTQMGQEVILRCVPISNHLYFYWYRQILGQKVEFLVSFYNNEISEKSEIFDDQFSVERPDGSNFTLKIRSTKLEDSAMYFCASSEGYEQYFGPGTRLTVT.

The CDR3 here is CASSPLREAGANVLTF. CDR3 nucleotides: TGTGCCAGCTCACCGTTACGGGAGGCTGGGGCCAACGTCCTGACTTTC. This chain joins TRBV18 and TRBJ2-6; 7 nucleotides match TRBD2. The CDR3 is 16 amino acids. The V gene's germline CDR1 is KGHSH and CDR2 LQKENI. Germline trimming cut 3 bases from V and 2 bases from J; bases unmatched to any gene: 4.

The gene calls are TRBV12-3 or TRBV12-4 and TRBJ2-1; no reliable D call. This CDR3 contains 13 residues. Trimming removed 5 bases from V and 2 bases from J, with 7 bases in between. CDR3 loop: CASSIGAYNEQFF. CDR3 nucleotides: TGTGCCAGCAGTATAGGAGCCTACAATGAGCAGTTCTTC.

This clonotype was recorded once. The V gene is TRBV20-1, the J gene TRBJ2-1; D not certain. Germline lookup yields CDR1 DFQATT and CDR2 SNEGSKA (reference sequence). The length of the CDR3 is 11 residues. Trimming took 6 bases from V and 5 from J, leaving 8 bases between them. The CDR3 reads CSAEAHNEQFF. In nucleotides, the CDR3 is TGCAGTGCCGAGGCCCACAATGAGCAGTTCTTC.

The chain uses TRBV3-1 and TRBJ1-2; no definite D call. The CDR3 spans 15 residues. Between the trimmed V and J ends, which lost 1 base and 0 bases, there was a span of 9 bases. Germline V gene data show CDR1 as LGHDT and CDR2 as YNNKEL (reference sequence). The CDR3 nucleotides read TGTGCCAGCAGCCAAGCCCCAGCCTCTAACTATGGCTACACCTTC. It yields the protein CASSQAPASNYGYTF. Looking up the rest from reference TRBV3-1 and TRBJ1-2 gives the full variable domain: DTAVSQTPKYLVTQMGNDKSIKCEQNLGHDTMYWYKQDSKKFLKIMFSYNNKELIINETVPNRFSPKSPDKAHLNLHINSLELGDSAVYFCASSQAPASNYGYTFGSGTRLTVV.

The CDR3 loop is CASSFGPKIRELFF. CDR3 coding DNA: TGTGCCAGCAGCTTTGGACCCAAGATAAGAGAGCTGTTTTTT. The gene calls are TRBV5-6 and TRBJ2-2; D is uncertain. Trimming left V 2 bases short and J 11 bases short, with 16 bases between. Germline lookup yields CDR1 SGHDT and CDR2 YYEEEE. The CDR3 consists of 14 residues.

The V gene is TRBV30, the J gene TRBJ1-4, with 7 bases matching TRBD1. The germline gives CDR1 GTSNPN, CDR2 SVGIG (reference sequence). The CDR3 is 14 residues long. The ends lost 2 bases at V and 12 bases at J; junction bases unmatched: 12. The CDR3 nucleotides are TGTGCCTGGAGTCTGGACAGGACCTGGGGGGAACTGTTTTTT. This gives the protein CAWSLDRTWGELFF. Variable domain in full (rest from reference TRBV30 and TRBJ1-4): SQTIHQWPATLVQPVGSPLSLECTVEGTSNPNLYWYRQAAGRGLQLLFYSVGIGQISSEVPQNLSASRPQDRQFILSSKKLLLSDSGFYLCAWSLDRTWGELFFGSGTQLSVL.

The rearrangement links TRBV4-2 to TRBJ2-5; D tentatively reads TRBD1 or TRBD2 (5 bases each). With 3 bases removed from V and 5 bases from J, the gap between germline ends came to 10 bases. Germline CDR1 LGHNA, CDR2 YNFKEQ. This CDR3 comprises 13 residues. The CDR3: CASSQGVSETQYF. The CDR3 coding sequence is TGTGCCAGCAGCCAGGGGGTTTCGGAGACCCAGTACTTC.

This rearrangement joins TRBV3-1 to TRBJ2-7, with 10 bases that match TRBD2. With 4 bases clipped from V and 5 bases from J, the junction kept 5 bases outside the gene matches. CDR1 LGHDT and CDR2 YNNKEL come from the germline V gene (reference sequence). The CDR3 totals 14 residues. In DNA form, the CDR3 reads TGTGCCAGCAGCCGTTACCTAGCGGGAGACGAGCAGTACTTC. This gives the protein CASSRYLAGDEQYF.

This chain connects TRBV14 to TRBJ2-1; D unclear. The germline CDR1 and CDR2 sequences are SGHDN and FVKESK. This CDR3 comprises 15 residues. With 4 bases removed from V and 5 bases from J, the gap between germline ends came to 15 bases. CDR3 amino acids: CASSLGKELNNEQFF. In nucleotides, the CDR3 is TGTGCCAGCAGCCTCGGAAAGGAGCTAAACAATGAGCAGTTCTTC.

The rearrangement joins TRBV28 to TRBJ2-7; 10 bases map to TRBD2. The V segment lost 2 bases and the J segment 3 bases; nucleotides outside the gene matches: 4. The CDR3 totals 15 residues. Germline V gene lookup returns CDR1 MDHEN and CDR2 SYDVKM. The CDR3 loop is CASSLGASGSYEQYF. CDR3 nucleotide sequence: TGTGCCAGCAGTTTAGGGGCTAGCGGGAGCTACGAGCAGTACTTC.

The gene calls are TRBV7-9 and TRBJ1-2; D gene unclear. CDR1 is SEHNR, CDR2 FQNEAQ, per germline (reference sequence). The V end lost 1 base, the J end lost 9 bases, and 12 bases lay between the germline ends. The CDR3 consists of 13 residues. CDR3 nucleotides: TGTGCCAGCAGCTTAGGTTCAGCGCGGAGCTACACCTTC. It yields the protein CASSLGSARSYTF.

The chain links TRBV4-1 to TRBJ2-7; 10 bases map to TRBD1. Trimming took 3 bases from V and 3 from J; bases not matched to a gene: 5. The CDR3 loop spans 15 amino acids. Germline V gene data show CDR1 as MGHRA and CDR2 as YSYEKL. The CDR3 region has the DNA TGCGCCAGCAGCCACCAGGGACAGGGGCTCTACGAGCAGTACTTC. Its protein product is CASSHQGQGLYEQYF.

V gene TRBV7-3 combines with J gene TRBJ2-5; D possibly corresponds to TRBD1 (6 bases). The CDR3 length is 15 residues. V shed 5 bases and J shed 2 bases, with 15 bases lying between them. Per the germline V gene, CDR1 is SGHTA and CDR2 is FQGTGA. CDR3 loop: CASSRDTGIQETQYF. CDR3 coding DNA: TGTGCCAGCAGCCGGGACACGGGGATTCAAGAGACCCAGTACTTC. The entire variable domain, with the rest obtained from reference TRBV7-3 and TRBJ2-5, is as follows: GAGVSQTPSNKVTEKGKYVELRCDPISGHTALYWYRQSLGQGPEFLIYFQGTGAADDSGLPNDRFFAVRPEGSVSTLKIQRTERGDSAVYLCASSRDTGIQETQYFGPGTRLLVL.

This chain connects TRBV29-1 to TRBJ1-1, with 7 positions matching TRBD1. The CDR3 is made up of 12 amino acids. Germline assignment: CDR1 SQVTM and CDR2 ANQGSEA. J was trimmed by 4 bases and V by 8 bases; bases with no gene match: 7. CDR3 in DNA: TGCAGCTGCAACAGGGGTGGCACTGAAGCTTTCTTT. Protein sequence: CSCNRGGTEAFF.